Only a few counts were recorded for the clone carrying this T cell receptor (beta chain). The antigen remains unidentified. Other DNA sequences from this sample encode an identical CDR3 as well. This record comes from a study of beta chain features in type 1 diabetes. V trimming: 1 base; J trimming: 5 bases; junction bases outside the gene matches: 4. Germline V lookup: CDR1 SQVTM, CDR2 ANQGSEA. CDR3 length: 13 residues. Study outcomes and limitations: There was a moderate but significant shortening of TCRB CDR3s in all four CD4+ subsets of Type 1 diabetes patients.

What was sequenced were expressed TCRB transcripts, since all of the isolated RNA had been reverse transcribed. Repertoires were generated with immunoSEQ multiplex PCR, while TCRdb's copy carries only in-frame clones and drops some. The table shows about half a million clones, with over 25% occurring only once. CD4+ cells of the naive, central memory, regulatory and stem cell-like memory types were sorted via CD45RO/CCR7/CD25/CD127/CD95/CD27. The chain has TRBV29-1 and TRBJ1-1; 7 bases are a match to TRBD1. Sequencing was done on a sample of naive CD4+ T cells from blood. The sequence derives from a man aged 18 to 29 in good health. The CDR3 nucleotides are TGCAGCGTTGAAGGCCAGGGGGGAACTGAAGCTTTCTTT. It codes for CSVEGQGGTEAFF.